These T cell receptor beta chains were read from a single sample in a study of technical replicates of blood from a handful of donors. Some clones are missing from TCRdb's copy, which holds only in-frame ones; the method was immunoSEQ multiplex PCR. Of 68,000 or so clones listed, more than 85% are singletons. The specimen was PBMCs. These receptor sequences come from a human donor in good health. Some clones in this sample may be carry-over from other donors' samples. Both conserved end residues are part of each CDR3. Fields, in order: J gene, V gene, D gene, clone size, CDR3 protein, CDR3 DNA. A D gene is named only where the DNA matches it firmly. Part of the rows lack a size; the others show once, few, many or a class for expanded clones.

j_call: TRBJ2-5
v_call: TRBV19
d_call: TRBD2
clone_size: -
cdr3_aa: CASSISSGGSETQYF
cdr3_nt: TGTGCCAGTAGTATCTCAAGCGGGGGGTCTGAGACCCAGTACTTC

j_call: TRBJ2-7
v_call: TRBV6-5
d_call: -
clone_size: -
cdr3_aa: CASSSRGGHEQYF
cdr3_nt: TGTGCCAGCAGTTCCCGGGGTGGGCACGAGCAGTACTTC

j_call: TRBJ1-2
v_call: TRBV15
d_call: -
clone_size: few
cdr3_aa: CATSTVDYLNYGYTF
cdr3_nt: TGTGCCACCAGCACCGTGGACTACCTTAACTATGGCTACACCTTC

j_call: TRBJ2-2
v_call: TRBV5-6
d_call: -
clone_size: -
cdr3_aa: CASSLGDTGELFF
cdr3_nt: TGTGCCAGCAGCTTGGGAGACACCGGGGAGCTGTTTTTT

j_call: TRBJ1-2
v_call: TRBV2
d_call: -
clone_size: -
cdr3_aa: CATSGAGDAYGYTF
cdr3_nt: TGTGCCACCTCTGGGGCAGGAGATGCCTATGGCTACACCTTC

j_call: TRBJ2-5
v_call: TRBV15
d_call: TRBD2
clone_size: -
cdr3_aa: CATSREAGGRETQYF
cdr3_nt: TGTGCCACCAGCAGAGAAGCGGGGGGCCGGGAGACCCAGTACTTC

j_call: TRBJ1-2
v_call: TRBV30
d_call: TRBD1
clone_size: -
cdr3_aa: CAWSMGQGEGYTF
cdr3_nt: TGTGCCTGGAGTATGGGTCAGGGGGAGGGCTACACCTTC

j_call: TRBJ2-7
v_call: TRBV6-5
d_call: TRBD2
clone_size: -
cdr3_aa: CAVHPGTSGLYEQYF
cdr3_nt: TGTGCCGTGCACCCCGGGACTAGCGGATTGTACGAGCAGTACTTC

j_call: TRBJ2-7
v_call: TRBV5-1
d_call: TRBD1
clone_size: once
cdr3_aa: CASHRTGEAYEQYF
cdr3_nt: TGCGCCAGCCATCGGACAGGGGAGGCCTACGAGCAGTACTTC

j_call: TRBJ2-2
v_call: TRBV2
d_call: -
clone_size: once
cdr3_aa: CASSEQGTNTGELFF
cdr3_nt: TGTGCCAGCAGTGAACAGGGGACGAACACCGGGGAGCTGTTTTTT

j_call: TRBJ1-1
v_call: TRBV7-9
d_call: TRBD1
clone_size: -
cdr3_aa: CASSSVTGFSTEAFF
cdr3_nt: TGTGCCAGCAGCTCGGTGACAGGGTTTTCTACTGAAGCTTTCTTT

j_call: TRBJ2-7
v_call: TRBV18
d_call: TRBD1
clone_size: -
cdr3_aa: CASSLTGGLYEQYF
cdr3_nt: TGTGCCAGCTCCCTGACAGGGGGCCTTTACGAGCAGTACTTC

j_call: TRBJ1-4
v_call: TRBV4-2
d_call: TRBD1
clone_size: medium-sized
cdr3_aa: CASSPSQGASNEKLFF
cdr3_nt: TGTGCCAGCAGCCCTAGCCAGGGGGCTTCTAATGAAAAACTGTTTTTT

j_call: TRBJ2-7
v_call: TRBV7-9
d_call: TRBD2
clone_size: -
cdr3_aa: CASSRLAGVSYEQYF
cdr3_nt: TGTGCCAGCAGCCGACTAGCGGGGGTGTCCTACGAGCAGTACTTC

j_call: TRBJ2-1
v_call: TRBV2
d_call: TRBD2
clone_size: -
cdr3_aa: CASSPIAGGRNEQFF
cdr3_nt: TGTGCCAGCAGCCCAATAGCGGGAGGGCGGAATGAGCAGTTCTTC

j_call: TRBJ1-4
v_call: TRBV18
d_call: TRBD1
clone_size: -
cdr3_aa: CASSRGQVLSEKLFF
cdr3_nt: TGTGCCAGCTCACGAGGACAGGTACTAAGTGAAAAACTGTTTTTT

j_call: TRBJ1-1
v_call: TRBV11-3
d_call: TRBD1
clone_size: -
cdr3_aa: CASSQGWNTEAFF
cdr3_nt: TGTGCCAGCTCACAGGGGTGGAACACTGAAGCTTTCTTT

j_call: TRBJ2-7
v_call: TRBV27
d_call: TRBD2
clone_size: -
cdr3_aa: CASGPLAGPYEQYF
cdr3_nt: TGTGCCAGCGGGCCACTAGCGGGCCCCTACGAGCAGTACTTC

j_call: TRBJ2-1
v_call: TRBV28
d_call: TRBD2
clone_size: -
cdr3_aa: CASYTGGPGGSYNEQFF
cdr3_nt: TGTGCCAGCTATACGGGGGGTCCCGGGGGCTCCTACAATGAGCAGTTCTTC

j_call: TRBJ1-1
v_call: TRBV5-6
d_call: TRBD1
clone_size: -
cdr3_aa: CASSWRGQRNTEAFF
cdr3_nt: TGTGCCAGCAGCTGGCGGGGACAGAGGAACACTGAAGCTTTCTTT

j_call: TRBJ2-2
v_call: TRBV7-2
d_call: TRBD2
clone_size: -
cdr3_aa: CASSLGGGRANTGELFF
cdr3_nt: TGTGCCAGCAGCTTGGGAGGCGGGAGGGCGAACACCGGGGAGCTGTTTTTT

j_call: TRBJ2-2
v_call: TRBV4-3
d_call: TRBD1
clone_size: -
cdr3_aa: CASSADRGNTGELFF
cdr3_nt: TGCGCCAGCAGCGCGGACAGGGGGAACACCGGGGAGCTGTTTTTT

j_call: TRBJ2-7
v_call: TRBV6-5
d_call: TRBD2
clone_size: -
cdr3_aa: CASSYSIAGAYEQYF
cdr3_nt: TGTGCCAGCAGTTACTCAATAGCGGGGGCATACGAGCAGTACTTC

j_call: TRBJ1-1
v_call: TRBV14
d_call: -
clone_size: -
cdr3_aa: CASSQGERNTEAFF
cdr3_nt: TGTGCCAGCAGCCAAGGCGAGAGGAACACTGAAGCTTTCTTT

j_call: TRBJ1-6
v_call: TRBV10-3
d_call: -
clone_size: -
cdr3_aa: CAITSGGSPLHF
cdr3_nt: TGTGCCATCACTTCGGGTGGTTCACCCCTCCACTTT

j_call: TRBJ1-6
v_call: TRBV5-4
d_call: -
clone_size: -
cdr3_aa: CASSPGDGSSPLHF
cdr3_nt: TGTGCCAGCAGCCCGGGTGACGGAAGTTCACCCCTCCACTTT

j_call: TRBJ1-1
v_call: TRBV6-6
d_call: TRBD1
clone_size: -
cdr3_aa: CASSFRDSPNTEAFF
cdr3_nt: TGTGCCAGCAGTTTTAGGGACAGCCCGAACACTGAAGCTTTCTTT

j_call: TRBJ1-6
v_call: TRBV5-6
d_call: -
clone_size: -
cdr3_aa: CASSLGVQDFYNSPLHF
cdr3_nt: TGTGCCAGCAGCTTGGGAGTTCAGGATTTCTATAATTCACCCCTCCACTTT

j_call: TRBJ2-7
v_call: TRBV13
d_call: TRBD1
clone_size: -
cdr3_aa: CASSFGTASYEQYF
cdr3_nt: TGTGCCAGCAGCTTCGGGACAGCTTCTTACGAGCAGTACTTC

j_call: TRBJ2-7
v_call: TRBV6-7
d_call: TRBD1
clone_size: -
cdr3_aa: CASSYSAGGFYEQYF
cdr3_nt: TGTGCCAGCAGTTACTCGGCAGGGGGATTTTACGAGCAGTACTTC

j_call: TRBJ2-4
v_call: TRBV4-1
d_call: TRBD2
clone_size: -
cdr3_aa: CASSQDPAGGLLAKNIQYF
cdr3_nt: TGCGCCAGCAGCCAAGATCCAGCGGGAGGTTTACTAGCCAAAAACATTCAGTACTTC

j_call: TRBJ2-1
v_call: TRBV4-3
d_call: TRBD2
clone_size: -
cdr3_aa: CASSQGPAGGPLGEQFF
cdr3_nt: TGCGCCAGCAGCCAAGGTCCGGCGGGAGGGCCACTGGGTGAGCAGTTCTTC